This record concerns one T cell receptor (beta chain) sequence. Its antigen is unidentified. Within the ViraFEST assay, antigen-specific CD4+ T cells underwent expansion with viral peptide pools prior to sequencing. The authors isolated CD4+ T cells after around nine days of culture. Nucleocapsid antibodies stayed negative before and after vaccination, showing no earlier SARS-CoV-2 infection. Cells had half their medium changed to IL-2 medium on days 3 and 7. This CDR3 region has 17 residues. CDR1 and CDR2 (germline): SGHRS, YFSETQ. V shed 3 bases, J shed 5 bases, and the junction held 9 bases outside the gene matches. Assay: immunoSEQ multiplex PCR; the TCRdb copy retains only in-frame clones and omits some. The sample lists about 27,000 clones; around three quarters were seen once. This entry is derived from a study of vaccination effects on CD4 cells after COVID-19. General study points: The vaccine-induced clones of healthy vaccinees included only 1 of 255 that cross-reacted with common cold coronaviruses.

The rearrangement joins TRBV5-1 to TRBJ2-5; TRBD2 agrees at 14 bases. The TCR comes from a human donor who received a COVID-19 vaccine. Specimen: CD4+ T cells from PBMCs cultured with SARS-CoV-2 spike peptides, collected before COVID-19 vaccination. The CDR3 bases are TGCGCCAGCAGCTCGACTAGCGGGGGGGCCGGGTTGGAGACCCAGTACTTC. It yields the protein CASSSTSGGAGLETQYF.